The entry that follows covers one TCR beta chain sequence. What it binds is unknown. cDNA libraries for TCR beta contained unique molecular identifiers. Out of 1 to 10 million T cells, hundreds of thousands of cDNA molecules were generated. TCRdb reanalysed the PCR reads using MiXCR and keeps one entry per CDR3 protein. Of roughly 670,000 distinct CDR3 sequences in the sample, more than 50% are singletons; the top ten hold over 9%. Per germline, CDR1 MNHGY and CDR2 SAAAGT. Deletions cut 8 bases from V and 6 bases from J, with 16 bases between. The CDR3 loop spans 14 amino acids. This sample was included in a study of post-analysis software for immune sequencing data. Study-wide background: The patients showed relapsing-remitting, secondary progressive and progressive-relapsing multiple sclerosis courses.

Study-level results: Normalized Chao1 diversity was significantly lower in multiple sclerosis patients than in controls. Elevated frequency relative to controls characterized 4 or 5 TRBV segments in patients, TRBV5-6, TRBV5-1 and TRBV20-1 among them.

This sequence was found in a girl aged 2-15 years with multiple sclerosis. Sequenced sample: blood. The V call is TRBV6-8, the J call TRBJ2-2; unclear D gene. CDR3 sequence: CASGRKQRSGELFF. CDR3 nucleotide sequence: TGTGCCAGCGGGCGCAAACAGAGGTCCGGGGAGCTGTTTTTT.